The next 8 T cell receptor beta chains were all read from a single sample in a study of cytomegalovirus exposure and HLA in healthy donors. PCR was performed using 60 Vbeta and 13 Jbeta primers. Clones were read by immunoSEQ multiplex PCR, and TCRdb kept only the in-frame ones, dropping some. The sample consists of about 120,000 clones, 86% of them appearing once. Source material: PBMCs. The receptors shown here come from a man in his forties in good health and CMV-seronegative.

The chain carries TRBV6-5 and TRBJ2-7; a weak D match, TRBD1 (5 bases). In germline, CDR1 is MNHEY, CDR2 SVGAGI. V gave up 0 bases and J gave up 2 bases, with 11 bases separating them. The CDR3 length is 15 residues. CDR3 DNA sequence: TGTGCCAGCAGTTACTCGCAGGGTAAGACCTACGAGCAGTACTTC. Amino acid sequence: CASSYSQGKTYEQYF.

This chain joins TRBV6-5 and TRBJ2-3; D remains unclear. V lost 6 bases to trimming and J lost 2 bases, with 6 bases between them. Germline-derived CDR1 and CDR2 are MNHEY and SVGAGI. This CDR3 is built from 12 residues. CDR3 DNA sequence: TGTGCCAGCAGCGGGTTCACAGATACGCAGTATTTT. Translation gives CASSGFTDTQYF.

V usage is TRBV19 and J usage is TRBJ1-1, with TRBD1 identical over 8 bases. CDR1 and CDR2 (germline): LNHDA, SQIVND (reference sequence). Unmatched junction bases numbered 7, after V lost 7 bases and J lost 6 bases. There are 13 residues in the CDR3. CDR3 region: CASTRQGFPEAFF. CDR3 nucleotides: TGTGCCAGTACGAGACAGGGGTTCCCTGAAGCTTTCTTT.

The chain combines TRBV16 with TRBJ2-3; 7 nucleotides agree with TRBD1. The CDR3 extends over 20 amino acids. Germline values: CDR1 KGHSY, CDR2 FQNENV. With V trimmed by 0 bases and J by 3 bases, 18 bases remained unmatched. The CDR3: CASSQSYAPTGTQGTDTQYF. The CDR3 DNA sequence: TGTGCCAGCAGCCAATCCTATGCCCCGACAGGGACCCAAGGGACAGATACGCAGTATTTT.

V is TRBV5-6 and J is TRBJ2-1; maybe TRBD2 (6 bases). Germline loops: CDR1 SGHDT, CDR2 YYEEEE. This CDR3 region has 16 residues. V was trimmed by 4 bases and J by 0 bases, leaving 14 bases between them. The CDR3 DNA reads as TGTGCCAGCAGCCCACCGGGACTCCTCTCCTACAATGAGCAGTTCTTC. This encodes CASSPPGLLSYNEQFF.

This chain uses TRBV6-5 with TRBJ1-2; 9 nucleotides agree with TRBD1. V lost 6 bases, J lost 2 bases, and 4 bases stayed unmatched. CDR1 is MNHEY, CDR2 SVGAGI, per germline. This CDR3 is 14 amino acids long. This CDR3 reads CASRPGTGNYGYTF. DNA for the CDR3: TGTGCCAGCAGACCTGGGACAGGGAACTATGGCTACACCTTC.

The V call is TRBV28, the J call TRBJ2-1; 7 bases match TRBD2. Germline assignment: CDR1 MDHEN and CDR2 SYDVKM. J gave up 6 bases and V 5 bases, and 7 bases lay outside the gene matches. The CDR3 loop spans 14 amino acids. CDR3 bases: TGTGCCAGCAGTCCCGCTAGCGGCCCCAATGAGCAGTTCTTC. Protein sequence: CASSPASGPNEQFF.

CDR3 nucleotides: TGCGCCAGCACCCCCGGACAGGGGATGACTGAAGCTTTCTTT. This translates into CASTPGQGMTEAFF. The chain combines TRBV10-2 with TRBJ1-1, with TRBD1 matching over 9 bases. This CDR3 region has 14 residues. The junction had 8 bases not matched to a gene; V was cut back by 7 bases and J by 5 bases. The germline V gene has CDR1 WSHSY and CDR2 SAAADI.